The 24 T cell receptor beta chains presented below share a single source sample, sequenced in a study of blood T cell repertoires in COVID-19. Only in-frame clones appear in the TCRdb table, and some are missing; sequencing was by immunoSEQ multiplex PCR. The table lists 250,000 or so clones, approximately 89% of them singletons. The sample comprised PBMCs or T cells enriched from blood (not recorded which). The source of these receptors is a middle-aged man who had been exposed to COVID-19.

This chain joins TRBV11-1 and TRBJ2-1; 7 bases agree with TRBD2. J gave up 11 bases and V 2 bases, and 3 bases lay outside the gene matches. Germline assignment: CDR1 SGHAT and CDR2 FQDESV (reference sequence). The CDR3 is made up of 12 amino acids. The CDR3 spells CASSLRGEKQFF. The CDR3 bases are TGTGCCAGCAGCTTACGGGGGGAGAAGCAGTTCTTC.

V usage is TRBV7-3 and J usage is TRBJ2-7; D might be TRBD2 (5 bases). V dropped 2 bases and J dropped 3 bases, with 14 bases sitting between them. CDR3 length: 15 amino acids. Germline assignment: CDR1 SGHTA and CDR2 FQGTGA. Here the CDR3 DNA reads TGTGCCAGCAGCTTAGGAGCGGTGGACGTCTACGAGCAGTACTTC. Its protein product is CASSLGAVDVYEQYF.

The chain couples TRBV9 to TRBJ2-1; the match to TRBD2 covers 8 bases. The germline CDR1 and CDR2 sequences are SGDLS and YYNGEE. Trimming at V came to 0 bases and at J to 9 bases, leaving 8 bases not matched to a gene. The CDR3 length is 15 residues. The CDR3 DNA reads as TGTGCCAGCAGCGTAGTTGATAGCGGGACGTCTGAGCAGTTCTTC. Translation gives CASSVVDSGTSEQFF.

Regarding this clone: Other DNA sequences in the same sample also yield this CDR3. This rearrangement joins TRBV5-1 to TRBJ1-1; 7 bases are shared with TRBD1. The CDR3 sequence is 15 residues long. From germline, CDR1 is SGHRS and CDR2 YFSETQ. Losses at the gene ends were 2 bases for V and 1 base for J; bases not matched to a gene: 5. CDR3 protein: CASSFTGTANTEAFF. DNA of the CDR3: TGCGCCAGCAGCTTTACAGGGACAGCGAACACTGAAGCTTTCTTT.

The CDR3 DNA follows: TGTGCCAGCAGTGATATAGCGGGAGAACCAGATACGCAGTATTTT. Encoded protein: CASSDIAGEPDTQYF. This chain links TRBV6-4 with TRBJ2-3; 9 bases match TRBD2. The CDR3 runs to 15 residues. The V gene's germline CDR1 is MRHNA and CDR2 SNTAGT. J was trimmed by 4 bases and V by 3 bases; bases with no gene match: 5.

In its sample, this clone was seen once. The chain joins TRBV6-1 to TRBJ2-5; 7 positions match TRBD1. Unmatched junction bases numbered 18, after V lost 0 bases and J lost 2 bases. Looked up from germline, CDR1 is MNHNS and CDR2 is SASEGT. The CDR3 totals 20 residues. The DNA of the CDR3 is TGTGCCAGCAGTGAAGCCCTCTACGCACGGTTGACAGGGATACAAGAGACCCAGTACTTC. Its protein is CASSEALYARLTGIQETQYF.

Here the CDR3 DNA reads TGTGCCAGCAGCCCAGCTGGAGGGGAAAGGTCCTACGAGCAGTACTTC. Encoded protein: CASSPAGGERSYEQYF. This chain uses TRBV7-2 with TRBJ2-7; D is perhaps TRBD2 (6 bases). CDR3 length equals 16 residues. The germline V gene encodes CDR1 SGHTA and CDR2 FQGNSA. Trimming removed 5 bases at V and 1 base at J, with 18 bases between.

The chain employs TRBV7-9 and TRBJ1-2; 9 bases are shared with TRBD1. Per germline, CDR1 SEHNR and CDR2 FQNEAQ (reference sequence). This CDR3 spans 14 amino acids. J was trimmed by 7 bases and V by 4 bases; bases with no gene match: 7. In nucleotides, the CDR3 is TGTGCCAGCAGCTCAAGGACAGGGGAGGCTGGCTACACCTTC. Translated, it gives CASSSRTGEAGYTF.

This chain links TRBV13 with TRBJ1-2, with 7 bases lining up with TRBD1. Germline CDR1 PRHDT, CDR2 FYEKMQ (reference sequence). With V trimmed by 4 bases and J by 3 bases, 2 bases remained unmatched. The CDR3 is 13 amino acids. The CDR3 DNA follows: TGTGCCAGCAGCTACCAGGGGGACTATGGCTACACCTTC. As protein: CASSYQGDYGYTF.

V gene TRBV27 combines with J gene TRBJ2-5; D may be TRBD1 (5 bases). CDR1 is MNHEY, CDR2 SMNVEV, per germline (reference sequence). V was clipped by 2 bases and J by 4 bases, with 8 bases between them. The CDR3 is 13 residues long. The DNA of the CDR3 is TGTGCCAGCAGTTTAAGACAGCGAGAGACCCAGTACTTC. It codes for CASSLRQRETQYF.

In DNA, the CDR3 is TGTGCCTGGAGGGAGGCTGGGAACACCGGGGAGCTGTTTTTT. Residues: CAWREAGNTGELFF. The genes are TRBV30 and TRBJ2-2; D may be TRBD2 (5 bases). V was trimmed by 3 bases and J by 1 base, leaving 9 bases between them. The germline gives CDR1 GTSNPN, CDR2 SVGIG (reference sequence). The CDR3 loop spans 14 amino acids.

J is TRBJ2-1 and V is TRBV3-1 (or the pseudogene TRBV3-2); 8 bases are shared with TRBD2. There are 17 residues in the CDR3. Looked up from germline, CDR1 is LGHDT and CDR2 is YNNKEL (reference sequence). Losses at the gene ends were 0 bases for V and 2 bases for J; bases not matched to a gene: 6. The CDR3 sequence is CASSQDGAGGTYNEQFF. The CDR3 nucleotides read TGTGCCAGCAGCCAAGATGGGGCGGGAGGAACCTACAATGAGCAGTTCTTC.

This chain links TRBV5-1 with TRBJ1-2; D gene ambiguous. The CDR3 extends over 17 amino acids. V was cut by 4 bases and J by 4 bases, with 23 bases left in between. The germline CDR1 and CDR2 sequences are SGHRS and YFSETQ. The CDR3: CASSREPFSATPYGYTF. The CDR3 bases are TGCGCCAGCAGCCGGGAGCCGTTTTCTGCGACTCCCTATGGCTACACCTTC.

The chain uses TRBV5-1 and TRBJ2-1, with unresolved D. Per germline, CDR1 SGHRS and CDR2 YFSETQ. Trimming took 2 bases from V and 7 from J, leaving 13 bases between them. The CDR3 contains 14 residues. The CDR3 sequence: CASSLRDSSNEQFF. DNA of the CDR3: TGCGCCAGCAGCTTAAGAGACTCTTCAAATGAGCAGTTCTTC.

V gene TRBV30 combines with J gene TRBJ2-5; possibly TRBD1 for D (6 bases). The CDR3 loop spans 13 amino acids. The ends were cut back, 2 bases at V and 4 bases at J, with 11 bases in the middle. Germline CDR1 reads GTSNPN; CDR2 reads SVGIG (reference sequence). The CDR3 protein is CAWSFSGAETQYF. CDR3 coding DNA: TGTGCCTGGAGTTTCTCAGGGGCAGAGACCCAGTACTTC.

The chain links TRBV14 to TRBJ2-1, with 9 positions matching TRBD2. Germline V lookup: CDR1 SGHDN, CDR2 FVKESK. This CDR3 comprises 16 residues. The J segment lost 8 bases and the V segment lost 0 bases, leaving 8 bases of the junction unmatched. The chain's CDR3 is CASSQDNSGSRDEQFF. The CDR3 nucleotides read TGTGCCAGCAGCCAAGATAATAGCGGGAGTCGGGATGAGCAGTTCTTC.

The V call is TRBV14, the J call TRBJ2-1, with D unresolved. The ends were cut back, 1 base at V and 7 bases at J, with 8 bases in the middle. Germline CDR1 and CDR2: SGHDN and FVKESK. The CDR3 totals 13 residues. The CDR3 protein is CASSQVSTNEQFF. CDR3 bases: TGTGCCAGCAGCCAAGTATCGACAAATGAGCAGTTCTTC.

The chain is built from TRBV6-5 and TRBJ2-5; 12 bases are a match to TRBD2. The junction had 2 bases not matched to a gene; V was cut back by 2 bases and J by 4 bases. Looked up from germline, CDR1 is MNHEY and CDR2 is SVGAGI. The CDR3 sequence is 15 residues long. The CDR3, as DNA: TGTGCCAGCAGTTACCTAGCGGGAGGGAGAGAGACCCAGTACTTC. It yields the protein CASSYLAGGRETQYF.

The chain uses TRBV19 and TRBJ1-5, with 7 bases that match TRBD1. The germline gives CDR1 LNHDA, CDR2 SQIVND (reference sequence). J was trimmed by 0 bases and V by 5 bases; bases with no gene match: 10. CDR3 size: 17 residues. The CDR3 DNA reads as TGTGCCAGTAGTCCTCCCCCGGGACAGAATAGCAATCAGCCCCAGCATTTT. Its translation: CASSPPPGQNSNQPQHF.

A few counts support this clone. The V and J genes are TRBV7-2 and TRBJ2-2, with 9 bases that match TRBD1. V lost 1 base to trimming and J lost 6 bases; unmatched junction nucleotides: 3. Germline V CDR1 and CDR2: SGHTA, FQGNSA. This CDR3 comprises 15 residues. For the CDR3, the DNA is TGTGCCAGCAGCTTAGGGGACAGGGTCTCCGGGGAGCTGTTTTTT. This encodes CASSLGDRVSGELFF.

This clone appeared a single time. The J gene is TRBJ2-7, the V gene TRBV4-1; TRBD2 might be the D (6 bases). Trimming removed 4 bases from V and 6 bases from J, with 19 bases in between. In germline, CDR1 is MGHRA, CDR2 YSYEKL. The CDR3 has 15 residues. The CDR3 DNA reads TGCGCCAGCAGCCCGCCTGGGAGGTTGAACGCCGAGCAGTACTTC. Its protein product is CASSPPGRLNAEQYF.

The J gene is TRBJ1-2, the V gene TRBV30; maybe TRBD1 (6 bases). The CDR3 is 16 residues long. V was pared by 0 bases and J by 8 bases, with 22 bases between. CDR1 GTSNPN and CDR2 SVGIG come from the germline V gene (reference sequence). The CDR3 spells CAWSVREGGSRMGYTF. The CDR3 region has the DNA TGTGCCTGGAGTGTACGGGAGGGGGGCTCCCGTATGGGCTACACCTTC.

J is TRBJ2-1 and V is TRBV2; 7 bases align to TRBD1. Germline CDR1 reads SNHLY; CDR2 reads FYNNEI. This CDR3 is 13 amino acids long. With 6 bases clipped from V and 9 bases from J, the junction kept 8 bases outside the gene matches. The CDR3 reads CASRAQGRGEQFF. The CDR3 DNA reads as TGTGCCAGCAGGGCACAGGGGAGAGGTGAGCAGTTCTTC.

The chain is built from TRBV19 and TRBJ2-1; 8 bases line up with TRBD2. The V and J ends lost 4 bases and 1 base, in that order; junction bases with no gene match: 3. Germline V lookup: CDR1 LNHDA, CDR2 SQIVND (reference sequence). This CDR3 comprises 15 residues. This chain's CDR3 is CASSTASGSYNEQFF. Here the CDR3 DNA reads TGTGCCAGTAGTACGGCTAGCGGGTCCTACAATGAGCAGTTCTTC.